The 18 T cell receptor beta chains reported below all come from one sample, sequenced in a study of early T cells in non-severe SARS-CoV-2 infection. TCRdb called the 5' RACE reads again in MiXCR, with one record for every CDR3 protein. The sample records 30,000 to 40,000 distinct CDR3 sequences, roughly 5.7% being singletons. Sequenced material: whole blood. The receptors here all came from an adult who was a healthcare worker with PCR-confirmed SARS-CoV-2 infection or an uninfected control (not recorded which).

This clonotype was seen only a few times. The CDR3 reads CATTEGDTQYF. CDR3 sequence (DNA): TGTGCCACTACTGAGGGGGATACGCAGTATTTT. The J gene is TRBJ2-3, the V gene TRBV15; D may match TRBD1 or TRBD2 (5 bases each). This CDR3 has 11 residues. V was pared by 9 bases and J by 6 bases, with 10 bases between. The germline V gene encodes CDR1 LNHNV and CDR2 YYDKDF (reference sequence).

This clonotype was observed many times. The CDR3 nucleotides read TGTGCCAGCCAAAGGGGAGAATCACCCCTCCACTTT. Its translation: CASQRGESPLHF. The chain combines TRBV12-3 or TRBV12-4 with TRBJ1-6, with a possible D match to TRBD1 (5 bases). The CDR3 extends over 12 amino acids. V lost 8 bases and J 10 bases, leaving 12 bases between the germline ends.

Written as DNA, the CDR3 is TGCAGTGCTCTACGACCGGGACTAGCGGGGGGGCTGCTGTCCTACGAGCAGTACTTC. Translation gives CSALRPGLAGGLLSYEQYF. V is TRBV20-1 and J is TRBJ2-7; TRBD2 aligns across 16 bases. Germline V CDR1 and CDR2: DFQATT, SNEGSKA (reference sequence). Trimming removed 5 bases from V and 1 base from J; junction bases left unmatched: 14. The CDR3 length is 19 residues.

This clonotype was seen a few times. The CDR3 protein is CASSPGTSGQETQYF. The CDR3 nucleotides are TGTGCCAGCAGCCCCGGGACTAGCGGACAAGAGACCCAGTACTTC. The chain recombines TRBV7-9 with TRBJ2-5; 11 nucleotides line up with TRBD2. The ends lost 5 bases at V and 2 bases at J; junction bases unmatched: 4. Looked up from germline, CDR1 is SEHNR and CDR2 is FQNEAQ (reference sequence). CDR3 length equals 15 residues.

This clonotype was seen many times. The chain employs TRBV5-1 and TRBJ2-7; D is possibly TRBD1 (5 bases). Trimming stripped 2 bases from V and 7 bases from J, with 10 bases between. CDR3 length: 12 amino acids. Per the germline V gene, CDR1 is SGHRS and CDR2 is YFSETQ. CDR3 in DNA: TGCGCCAGCAGCTTTTCAGGGTTTGAGCAGTACTTC. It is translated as CASSFSGFEQYF.

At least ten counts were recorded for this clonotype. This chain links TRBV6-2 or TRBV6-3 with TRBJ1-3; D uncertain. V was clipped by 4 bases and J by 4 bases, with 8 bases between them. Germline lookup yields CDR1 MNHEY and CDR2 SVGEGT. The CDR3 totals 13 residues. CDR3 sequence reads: CASSLIEGNTIYF. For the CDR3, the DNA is TGTGCCAGCAGTTTGATAGAAGGAAACACCATATATTTT.

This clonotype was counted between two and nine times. The CDR3 loop is CASSLSGGPRSPLHF. In nucleotides, the CDR3 is TGTGCCAGCAGTTTATCTGGGGGTCCCAGATCACCCCTCCACTTT. The chain recombines TRBV27 with TRBJ1-6; maybe TRBD1 (5 bases). The V end lost 0 bases, the J end lost 10 bases, and 13 bases lay between the germline ends. This CDR3 comprises 15 residues. In germline, CDR1 is MNHEY, CDR2 SMNVEV (reference sequence).

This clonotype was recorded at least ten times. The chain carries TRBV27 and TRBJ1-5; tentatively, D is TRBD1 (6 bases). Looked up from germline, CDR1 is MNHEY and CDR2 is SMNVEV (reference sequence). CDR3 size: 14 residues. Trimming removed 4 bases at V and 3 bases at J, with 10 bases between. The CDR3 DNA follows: TGTGCCAGCAGTTCGGTGGGGGCCAATCAGCCCCAGCATTTT. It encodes CASSSVGANQPQHF.

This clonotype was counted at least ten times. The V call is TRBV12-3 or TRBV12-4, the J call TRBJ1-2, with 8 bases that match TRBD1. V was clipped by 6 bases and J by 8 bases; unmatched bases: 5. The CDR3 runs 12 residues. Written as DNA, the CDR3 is TGTGCCAGCAGCAGGACAGGGAGCGGCTACACCTTC. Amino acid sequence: CASSRTGSGYTF.

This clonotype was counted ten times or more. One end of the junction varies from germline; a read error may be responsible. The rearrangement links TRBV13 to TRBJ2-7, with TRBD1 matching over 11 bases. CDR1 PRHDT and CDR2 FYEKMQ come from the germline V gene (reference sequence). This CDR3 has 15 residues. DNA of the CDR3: TGTGCCAGCAGCTTTGGGACAGGGGGTTCCTCCGAGCAGTACTTC. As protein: CASSFGTGGSSEQYF.

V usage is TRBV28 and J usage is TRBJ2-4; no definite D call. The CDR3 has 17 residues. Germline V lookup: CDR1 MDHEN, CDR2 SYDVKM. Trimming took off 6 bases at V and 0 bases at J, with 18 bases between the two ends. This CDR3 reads CASSQNDGFLAKNIQYF. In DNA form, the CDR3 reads TGTGCCAGCAGCCAAAACGATGGTTTCTTAGCCAAAAACATTCAGTACTTC.

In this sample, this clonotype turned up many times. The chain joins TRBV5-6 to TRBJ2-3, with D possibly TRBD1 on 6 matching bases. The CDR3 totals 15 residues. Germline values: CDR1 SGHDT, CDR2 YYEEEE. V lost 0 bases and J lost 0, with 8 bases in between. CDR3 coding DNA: TGTGCCAGCAGCTTGGCTACAGGGAGCACAGATACGCAGTATTTT. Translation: CASSLATGSTDTQYF.

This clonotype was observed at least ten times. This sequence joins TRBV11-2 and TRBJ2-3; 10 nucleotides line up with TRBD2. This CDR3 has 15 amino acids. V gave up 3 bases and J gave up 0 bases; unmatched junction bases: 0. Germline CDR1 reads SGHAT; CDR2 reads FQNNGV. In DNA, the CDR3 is TGTGCCAGCAGCTTGGGACTAGCGAGCACAGATACGCAGTATTTT. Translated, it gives CASSLGLASTDTQYF.

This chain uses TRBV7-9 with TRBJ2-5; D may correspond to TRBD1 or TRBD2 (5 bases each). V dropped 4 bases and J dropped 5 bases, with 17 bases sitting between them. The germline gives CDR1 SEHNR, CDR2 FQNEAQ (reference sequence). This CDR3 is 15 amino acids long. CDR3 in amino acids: CASSSGTHEAETQYF. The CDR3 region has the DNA TGTGCCAGCAGCTCCGGGACCCACGAGGCGGAGACCCAGTACTTC.

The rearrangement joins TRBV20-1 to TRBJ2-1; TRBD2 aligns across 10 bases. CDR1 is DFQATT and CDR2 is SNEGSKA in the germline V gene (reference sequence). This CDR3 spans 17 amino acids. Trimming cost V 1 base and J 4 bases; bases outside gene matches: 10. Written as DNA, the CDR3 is TGCAGTGCTAGAGGGCTAGCGGGAGCTAAATTTTACAATGAGCAGTTCTTC. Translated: CSARGLAGAKFYNEQFF.

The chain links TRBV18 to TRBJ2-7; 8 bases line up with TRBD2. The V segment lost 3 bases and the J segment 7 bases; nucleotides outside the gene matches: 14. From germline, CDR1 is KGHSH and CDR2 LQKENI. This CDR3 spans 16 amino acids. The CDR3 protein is CASSPPGVAGLREQYF. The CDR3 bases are TGTGCCAGCTCACCGCCCGGGGTAGCGGGGCTCAGGGAGCAGTACTTC.

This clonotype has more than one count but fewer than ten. In DNA, the CDR3 is TGTGCCAGCAGTGAAATGGGCAATGAGCAGTTCTTC. Its translation: CASSEMGNEQFF. The chain is built from TRBV6-1 and TRBJ2-1; D unclear. The length of the CDR3 is 12 residues. V lost 2 bases and J 6 bases, leaving 5 bases between the germline ends. Per germline, CDR1 MNHNS and CDR2 SASEGT.

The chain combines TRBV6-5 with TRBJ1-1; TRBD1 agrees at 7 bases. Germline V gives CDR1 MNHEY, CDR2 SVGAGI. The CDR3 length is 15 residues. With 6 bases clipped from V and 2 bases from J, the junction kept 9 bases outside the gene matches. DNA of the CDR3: TGTGCCAGCAGCTTACAGGGGACAGCAAACACTGAAGCTTTCTTT. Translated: CASSLQGTANTEAFF.